This paragraph reports one TCR beta chain. What it binds is not known. Sequencing of TCR beta was carried out in blood CD8+ and CD4+ T cells. TEMRA cells were FACS-enriched, with CD8+ and CD4+ T cells isolated negatively. V lost 6 bases and J 3 bases, leaving 17 bases between the germline ends. The germline V gene encodes CDR1 MNHNS and CDR2 SASEGT. The CDR3 contains 16 residues. The sample belongs to a study of CD8 T cells in Susac syndrome. RNA totalling about 0.5 to 1 ug underwent reverse transcription with random hexamers. An immunoSEQ multiplex PCR generated amplified TCR beta CDR3 products spanning 54 Vbeta and 13 Jbeta. TCRdb re-called the immunoSEQ multiplex PCR reads through MiXCR, storing one row per CDR3 protein. The sample carries roughly 330,000 distinct CDR3 sequences, 92% recorded once. Study observations and caveats: The study recognized that its TCR sequencing and HLA analysis covered a relatively small number of individuals.

The chain is built from TRBV6-1 and TRBJ2-2; D perhaps matches TRBD1 (6 bases). The sample consisted of CD4+ T cells from PBMCs. This TCR was recovered from a human donor with multiple sclerosis. The CDR3 here is CASRVQGVVDTGELFF. The CDR3 DNA sequence: TGTGCCAGCAGGGTACAGGGCGTCGTCGACACCGGGGAGCTGTTTTTT.